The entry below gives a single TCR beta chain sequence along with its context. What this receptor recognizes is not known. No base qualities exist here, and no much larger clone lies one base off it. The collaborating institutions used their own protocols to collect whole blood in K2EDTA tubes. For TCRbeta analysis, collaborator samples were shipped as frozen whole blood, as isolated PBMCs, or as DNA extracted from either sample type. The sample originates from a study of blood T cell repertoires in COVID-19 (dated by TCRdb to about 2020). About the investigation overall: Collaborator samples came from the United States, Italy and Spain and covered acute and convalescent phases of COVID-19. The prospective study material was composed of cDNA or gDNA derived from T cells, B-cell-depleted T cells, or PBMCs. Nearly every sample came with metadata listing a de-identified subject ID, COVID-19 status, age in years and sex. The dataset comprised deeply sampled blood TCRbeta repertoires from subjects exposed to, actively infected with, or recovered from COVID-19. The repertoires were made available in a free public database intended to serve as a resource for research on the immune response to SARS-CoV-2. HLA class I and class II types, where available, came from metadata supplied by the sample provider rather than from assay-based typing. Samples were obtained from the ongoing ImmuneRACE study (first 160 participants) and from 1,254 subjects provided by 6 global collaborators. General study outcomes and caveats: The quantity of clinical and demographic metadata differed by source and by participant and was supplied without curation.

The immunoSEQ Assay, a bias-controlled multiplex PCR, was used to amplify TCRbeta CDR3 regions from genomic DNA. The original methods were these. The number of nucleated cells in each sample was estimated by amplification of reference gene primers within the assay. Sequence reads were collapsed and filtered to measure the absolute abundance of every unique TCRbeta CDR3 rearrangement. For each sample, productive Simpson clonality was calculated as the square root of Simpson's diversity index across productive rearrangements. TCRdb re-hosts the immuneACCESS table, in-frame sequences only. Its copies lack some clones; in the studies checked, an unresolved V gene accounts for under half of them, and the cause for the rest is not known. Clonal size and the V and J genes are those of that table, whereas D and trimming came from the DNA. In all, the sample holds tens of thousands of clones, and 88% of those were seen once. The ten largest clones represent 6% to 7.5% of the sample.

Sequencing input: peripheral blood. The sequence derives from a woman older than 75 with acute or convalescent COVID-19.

This receptor has the CDR3 CASRLPGGPNYGYTF. The DNA reads TGTGCCAGCAGACTACCAGGGGGCCCTAACTATGGCTACACCTTC. Recombination connected TRBV6-5 to TRBJ1-2, with 8 bases in between that match TRBD1. The CDR3 covers 15 residues, taking in both the cysteine and the phenylalanine. The sequence is cut down to CDR3 DNA, 45 bases in frame from base 1. CDR1 and CDR2 were assigned from the germline V gene as MNHEY and SVGAGI. Germline trimming: 6 bases from V, 0 bases from J; junction bases outside gene matches: 6.